Listed below are T cell receptor beta chains from one sample, sequenced in a study of blood T cell repertoires in COVID-19. Measured with immunoSEQ multiplex PCR; TCRdb has only the in-frame clones, and not every one. The sample records a few hundred thousand clones, about 90% being singletons. Specimen: peripheral blood. Receptors were obtained from a person aged 18 to 30 with COVID-19, enrolled during active disease. Each CDR3 is given with its conserved first and last residue. The order of the fields is V gene, CDR3 protein.

>TRBV6-5
CASMTVTNEKLFF
>TRBV4-1
CASSQGRREKLFF
>TRBV24-1
CATFPGLAGTAEQYF
>TRBV5-1
CASSLRSTGSNSYEQYF
>TRBV6-5
CASSYSTSGSRYEQYF
>TRBV27
CASSSPTGANTGELFF
>TRBV19
CASSMQGAGNTEAFF
>TRBV13
CASSLVRVGGNEQFF
>TRBV5-6
CASRLAGGNYEQYF
>TRBV30
CALWTGLSPLHF
>TRBV4-1
CASSQLTSGREDETQYF
>TRBV20-1
CSASTHRGIPGEQYF
>TRBV10-1
CASSEPGVGTQYF
>TRBV7-3
CASSLSRDSDTQYF
>TRBV6-6
CASSQGQTPYEQYF
>TRBV7-8
CASSLTRLAGPYEQYF
>TRBV4-3
CASSREADAYNEQFF
>TRBV6-2/TRBV6-3
CASSYIAGVLYEQYF
>TRBV25-1
CASSERGLAGDDEQFF
>TRBV9
CASSVAIQNLSSGANVLTF
>TRBV7-9
CASSRSGLQETQYF
>TRBV5-6
CASSWGTVQETQYF
>TRBV5-4
CASSSGAGGFSYEQYF
>TRBV7-9
CASSLVGGTGGTEQYF
>TRBV5-4
CASSSGQNYEQYF
>TRBV2
CATRGRSLYEQYF
>TRBV24-1
CATSDFIYRAARIGYTF
>TRBV28
CASSSPSGRSGEQFF
>TRBV7-8
CASSSQGARGETQYF
>TRBV18
CASSPILAANTGELFF
>TRBV19
CASSIGQGESDTEAFF
>TRBV19
CASSIGPPVDFYEQYF
>TRBV20-1
CSASFPGLGTYEQYF
>TRBV9
CASSVSSGRGNEQFF
>TRBV19
CASSIGRGGGGGTEAFF
>TRBV6-5
CASSYGSEQGIYEQYF
>TRBV10-3
CAISESGSRNSPLHF
>TRBV20-1
CSARAGHEQFF
>TRBV7-2
CASRGGGVEQYF
>TRBV10-2
CASKIRLAVDNEQFF
>TRBV5-1
CASSFDPGQDYGYTF
>TRBV6-5
CASTDTASKAFF
>TRBV5-6
CASSLTGGEQYF